The present T cell receptor (beta chain) was sequenced within a study of HIV-infected patients and healthy controls. General observations from the study: Healthy controls carried many MAIT alpha-chain CDR3s, while HIV+ repertoires had few. HIV-infected patients shared fewer CDR3 sequences between individuals than healthy controls.

cDNA was made from around 0.5 ug RNA using alpha and beta constant primers. Each of the alpha and beta chains got its own library through chain-specific third strand synthesis with indices. A single record per CDR3 protein comes from TCRdb applying MiXCR to the 5' RACE reads. The repertoire holds roughly 7,300 distinct CDR3 sequences, with less than 9% as singletons. This clonotype has at least ten counts. No antigen is known for it. All unsorted peripheral T cells were captured because whole blood was used without fractionation. Germline-derived CDR1 and CDR2 are LGHNA and YSLEER. V lost 0 bases and J 3 bases, leaving 5 bases between the germline ends. The CDR3 has 13 residues.

This TCR came from an adult with HIV infection. The V gene is TRBV4-3, the J gene TRBJ1-1; D not certain. The sequencing used blood, collected before antiretroviral therapy. The CDR3 bases are TGCGCCAGCAGCCAAGACAGCCACACTGAAGCTTTCTTT. It codes for CASSQDSHTEAFF.